This T cell receptor beta chain was sequenced in a study of PD-1 blockade in classical Hodgkin lymphoma. This clone was observed a single time. Its antigen is not identified. Broader study findings: CD4+ TCR diversity, unlike CD8+, climbed significantly by C4D1. The baseline diversity of complete responders showed similarity to that of newly diagnosed patients. Relative to healthy donors, newly diagnosed patients reportedly had lower baseline TCR diversity, which was reported as lower still in relapsed/refractory patients.

In every patient, relapse followed autologous stem cell transplantation, while exposure to brentuximab vedotin differed. Per the germline V gene, CDR1 is SGHDT and CDR2 is YYEEEE. The CDR3 runs to 14 residues. The ends were cut back, 5 bases at V and 12 bases at J, with 24 bases in the middle. Method: immunoSEQ multiplex PCR; TCRdb's copy keeps in-frame clones and lacks some. The sample has approximately 60,000 clones, roughly 88% seen once. This receptor was obtained from a human donor with classical Hodgkin lymphoma. Specimen: peripheral blood mononuclear cells (PBMCs), collected at baseline. The chain recombines TRBV5-6 with TRBJ2-7; a weak D match, TRBD1 (6 bases). CDR3 amino acids: CASRPLDSSLVVYF. The CDR3 DNA reads as TGTGCCAGCAGACCCTTGGACAGTTCCCTCGTGGTGTACTTC.